This T cell receptor (beta chain) originates from a study of T cell repertoires in cytomegalovirus infection. About the research overall: Newly reported HLA-C-restricted and thoroughly characterized HLA-B-restricted CMV epitopes were employed. TCR beta signatures that were public indicated CMV infection and matching HLA type. Whole-study findings and limits: CMV-specific TCR beta clonotypes restricted by HLA-C were the ones dominating the ex vivo response. Cumulative public TCR beta family frequency identified carriers of CMV plus the relevant HLA.

The germline V and J ends were trimmed by 1 base and 3 bases, with 13 bases remaining between them. The CDR3 spans 15 residues. Germline V CDR1 and CDR2: SGHAT, FQNNGV. Details on this clonotype: Its antigen is undetermined.

Each CDR3 protein gets one entry after TCRdb re-called the reads with MiXCR. The sample has 640,000 or so distinct CDR3 sequences; 30% to 35% are singletons. The J gene is TRBJ2-7, the V gene TRBV11-2, with D possibly matching TRBD1 (5 bases). The sequenced sample was cultured PBMCs, obtained from culture after CMV antigen stimulation. This receptor was obtained from a human donor in good health (CMV status not recorded). Some clones in this sample may be carry-over from other donors' samples. CDR3 in DNA: TGTGCCAGCAGCTTAGTGTGGGCAGACAGCTACGAGCAGTACTTC. Translated: CASSLVWADSYEQYF.